This TCR beta chain was sequenced in a study of blood T cell repertoires in COVID-19. Whole-study context: There were acute and convalescent COVID-19 samples, and they came from the United States, Italy and Spain.

In the authors' methods: Scientists estimated how many nucleated cells there were by amplifying reference gene primers. TCRdb's table, derived via immunoSEQ multiplex PCR, lists solely in-frame clones and lacks some. From that table come the V and J calls and clone size; the DNA was used to work out D and trimming. This sample has about 300,000 clones, with over 85% found just once. From germline, CDR1 is MDHEN and CDR2 SYDVKM. The CDR3 consists of 16 residues. V shed 2 bases, J shed 3 bases, and the junction held 6 bases outside the gene matches. The sequence was obtained from a woman in her twenties or thirties with COVID-19, enrolled during active disease. The chain carries TRBV28 and TRBJ2-1, with 8 bases aligning to TRBD1. The sample was peripheral blood. This CDR3 is CASSLRGQGYYNEQFF. The CDR3 DNA follows: TGTGCCAGCAGTTTAAGAGGACAGGGATACTACAATGAGCAGTTCTTC.